The 17 T cell receptor beta chains given below trace back to one sample, sequenced in a study of OX40 agonist ivuxolimab in advanced cancers. Assay used: immunoSEQ multiplex PCR; TCRdb lists only in-frame clones, some missing. The sample lists about 55,000 clones, 80% occurring once. The source material was CD4+ or CD8+ T cells sorted from blood, sampled in a trial of the OX40 agonist ivuxolimab. These receptors came from an adult with an advanced solid tumor such as melanoma, head and neck, liver or kidney cancer.

The rearrangement links TRBV18 to TRBJ2-6, with D maybe TRBD2 (6 bases). V was clipped by 3 bases and J by 0 bases, with 15 bases between them. Germline V gene data show CDR1 as KGHSH and CDR2 as LQKENI. This CDR3 has 18 residues. The DNA of the CDR3 is TGTGCCAGCTCACCCCGCCCTCTGGGAGGCTCTGGGGCCAACGTCCTGACTTTC. It yields the protein CASSPRPLGGSGANVLTF.

The V gene is TRBV6-5, the J gene TRBJ1-5; D is possibly TRBD1 (6 bases). V was cut by 0 bases and J by 8 bases, with 11 bases left in between. The CDR3 is made up of 14 amino acids. Germline-derived CDR1 and CDR2 are MNHEY and SVGAGI. In DNA form, the CDR3 reads TGTGCCAGCAGTTACTCGGGGGGCGCGGAGCCCCAGCATTTT. The encoded protein is CASSYSGGAEPQHF.

This clone was seen more than once but under ten times. The chain couples TRBV11-2 to TRBJ2-2; TRBD2 is a possible D gene (5 bases). Germline CDR1 reads SGHAT; CDR2 reads FQNNGV. V dropped 3 bases and J dropped 7 bases, with 9 bases sitting between them. CDR3 length: 13 residues. CDR3 protein: CASSLGRSGELFF. The CDR3 DNA reads TGTGCCAGCAGCTTGGGGAGAAGCGGGGAGCTGTTTTTT.

The V and J genes are TRBV7-2 and TRBJ1-6; the D gene is possibly TRBD1 (5 bases). Germline lookup yields CDR1 SGHTA and CDR2 FQGNSA. Between the trimmed V and J ends, which lost 1 base and 9 bases, there was a span of 13 bases. The CDR3 sequence is 15 residues long. CDR3 nucleotide sequence: TGTGCCAGCAGCTTAGGTAAAGGGGCTCGTTCACCCCTCCACTTT. Protein sequence: CASSLGKGARSPLHF.

The V and J genes are TRBV10-3 and TRBJ2-5; the match to TRBD1 covers 7 bases. Germline CDR1 reads ENHRY; CDR2 reads SYGVKD. Germline trimming cut 4 bases from V and 5 bases from J; bases unmatched to any gene: 10. The CDR3 consists of 15 residues. The CDR3, as DNA: TGTGCCATCAGTGGGGAAAAGGGGGCCAGCGAGACCCAGTACTTC. Translating it yields CAISGEKGASETQYF.

The chain carries TRBV28 and TRBJ2-7, with D unresolved. V was trimmed by 5 bases and J by 3 bases, leaving 8 bases between them. This CDR3 is built from 12 residues. Germline assignment: CDR1 MDHEN and CDR2 SYDVKM. The CDR3 DNA is TGTGCCAGCAGTCGATCGGACTACGAGCAGTACTTC. It translates to CASSRSDYEQYF. Variable domain in full (rest from reference TRBV28 and TRBJ2-7): DVKVTQSSRYLVKRTGEKVFLECVQDMDHENMFWYRQDPGLGLRLIYFSYDVKMKEKGDIPEGYSVSREKKERFSLILESASTNQTSMYLCASSRSDYEQYFGPGTRLTVT.

This chain joins TRBV6-6 and TRBJ2-3, with 7 bases identical to TRBD1. The CDR3 length is 15 residues. V was pared by 6 bases and J by 2 bases, with 8 bases of the junction left unmatched. Looked up from germline, CDR1 is MNHNY and CDR2 is SVGAGI (reference sequence). The CDR3 nucleotides read TGTGCCAGCAGGACTAACAGGGGTCTCACAGATACGCAGTATTTT. It is translated as CASRTNRGLTDTQYF.

This clone was seen more than once but under ten times. This chain connects TRBV28 to TRBJ2-2, with 7 bases lining up with TRBD2. The CDR3 totals 13 residues. Germline CDR1 is MDHEN and CDR2 is SYDVKM. Trimming at V came to 3 bases and at J to 9 bases, leaving 4 bases not matched to a gene. The CDR3 DNA follows: TGTGCCAGCAGTTTTGAACTAGCGAGGGAGCTGTTTTTT. Translation gives CASSFELARELFF.

The chain recombines TRBV19 with TRBJ2-1; D not certain. V dropped 7 bases and J dropped 1 base, with 17 bases sitting between them. CDR3 length: 16 residues. The germline V gene encodes CDR1 LNHDA and CDR2 SQIVND (reference sequence). For the CDR3, the DNA is TGTGCCAGTACCCTAACATGGGGAAAGTCCTACAATGAGCAGTTCTTC. This encodes CASTLTWGKSYNEQFF.

CDR3 nucleotide sequence: TGTGCCAGTAGCCAAGCTTTCGGACGGGGTGAAGCTTTCTTT. It encodes CASSQAFGRGEAFF. The chain has TRBV19 and TRBJ1-1, with no clear D. The CDR3 runs 14 residues. CDR1 is LNHDA and CDR2 is SQIVND in the germline V gene (reference sequence). V lost 6 bases to trimming and J lost 7 bases, with 18 bases between them. The variable domain in full, completed from reference TRBV19 and TRBJ1-1, reads DGGITQSPKYLFRKEGQNVTLSCEQNLNHDAMYWYRQDPGQGLRLIYYSQIVNDFQKGDIAEGYSVSREKKESFPLTVTSAQKNPTAFYLCASSQAFGRGEAFFGQGTRLTVV.

The CDR3 sequence is CASTGRRPYEQYF. The CDR3 DNA reads as TGTGCCAGCACTGGCAGAAGGCCCTACGAGCAGTACTTC. V is TRBV6-6 and J is TRBJ2-7; D gene unclear. The CDR3 has 13 amino acids. Per germline, CDR1 MNHNY and CDR2 SVGAGI (reference sequence). Trimming left V 7 bases short and J 2 bases short, with 12 bases between.

This chain joins TRBV27 and TRBJ1-6, with 8 nucleotides matching TRBD1. V lost 7 bases to trimming and J lost 9 bases; unmatched junction nucleotides: 8. This CDR3 contains 14 residues. Germline assignment: CDR1 MNHEY and CDR2 SMNVEV (reference sequence). Here the CDR3 reads CASKIGQGGSPLHF. Written as DNA, the CDR3 is TGTGCCAGCAAGATAGGACAGGGAGGTTCACCCCTCCACTTT.

The J gene is TRBJ2-5, the V gene TRBV2; D might be TRBD2 (5 bases). The V gene lost 8 bases and the J gene lost 5 bases, with 9 bases spanning the gap. In germline, CDR1 is SNHLY, CDR2 FYNNEI. The CDR3 totals 11 residues. The CDR3 loop is CASRGPETQYF. The CDR3 DNA sequence: TGTGCCAGCCGGGGTCCGGAGACCCAGTACTTC. Variable domain in full (rest from reference TRBV2 and TRBJ2-5): EPEVTQTPSHQVTQMGQEVILRCVPISNHLYFYWYRQILGQKVEFLVSFYNNEISEKSEIFDDQFSVERPDGSNFTLKIRSTKLEDSAMYFCASRGPETQYFGPGTRLLVL.

Turning to this clone: A much larger clone is a single base away; this may be a read error. The chain carries TRBV10-3 and TRBJ1-5; D gene ambiguous. Germline CDR1 and CDR2: ENHRY and SYGVKD. The CDR3 runs 13 residues. CDR3 sequence: CASSYSRDQPQHF. The CDR3 DNA reads TGTGCCAGCAGTTACTCGAGGGATCAGCCCCAGCATTTT.

This chain connects TRBV2 to TRBJ2-7, with TRBD1 identical over 10 bases. After removal of 7 bases from V and 3 bases from J, the junction contained 3 bases not matched to a gene. Germline loops: CDR1 SNHLY, CDR2 FYNNEI. The CDR3 is made up of 13 amino acids. The CDR3 bases are TGTGCCAGCAAGGGACAGGGGAGCTACGAGCAGTACTTC. Its translation is CASKGQGSYEQYF.

The chain combines TRBV5-1 with TRBJ2-7; D uncertain. The CDR3 runs to 15 residues. The V and J ends lost 0 bases and 5 bases respectively, with 15 bases between them. Germline V gene sequence: CDR1 SGHRS, CDR2 YFSETQ. CDR3 nucleotide sequence: TGCGCCAGCAGCTTGGCGGGCGTTAAGTTGAACGAGCAGTACTTC. This codes for CASSLAGVKLNEQYF.

This rearrangement joins TRBV4-3 to TRBJ1-4; 11 nucleotides match TRBD1. Germline V lookup: CDR1 LGHNA, CDR2 YSLEER. The trim removed 3 bases at V and 8 bases at J, leaving 5 bases unmatched. The CDR3 runs 15 residues. CDR3 nucleotide sequence: TGCGCCAGCAGCCAGGGGGACAGGGGGGACGAAAAACTGTTTTTT. Protein sequence: CASSQGDRGDEKLFF.